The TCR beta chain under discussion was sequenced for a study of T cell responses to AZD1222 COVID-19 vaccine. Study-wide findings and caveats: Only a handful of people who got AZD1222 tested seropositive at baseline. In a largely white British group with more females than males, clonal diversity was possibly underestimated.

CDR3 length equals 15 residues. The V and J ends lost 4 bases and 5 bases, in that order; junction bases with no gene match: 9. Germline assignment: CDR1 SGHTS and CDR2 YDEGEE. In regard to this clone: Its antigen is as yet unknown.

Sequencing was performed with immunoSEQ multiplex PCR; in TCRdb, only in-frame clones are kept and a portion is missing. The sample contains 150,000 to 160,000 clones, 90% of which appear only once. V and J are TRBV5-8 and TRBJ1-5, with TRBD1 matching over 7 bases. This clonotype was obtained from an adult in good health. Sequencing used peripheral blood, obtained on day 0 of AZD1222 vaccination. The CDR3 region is CASSGYRGLDQPQHF. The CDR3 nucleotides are TGTGCCAGCAGCGGATACAGGGGTCTTGATCAGCCCCAGCATTTT. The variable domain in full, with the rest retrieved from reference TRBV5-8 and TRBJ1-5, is EAGVTQSPTHLIKTRGQQATLRCSPISGHTSVYWYQQALGLGLQFLLWYDEGEERNRGNFPPRFSGRQFPNYSSELNVNALELEDSALYLCASSGYRGLDQPQHFGDGTRLSIL.